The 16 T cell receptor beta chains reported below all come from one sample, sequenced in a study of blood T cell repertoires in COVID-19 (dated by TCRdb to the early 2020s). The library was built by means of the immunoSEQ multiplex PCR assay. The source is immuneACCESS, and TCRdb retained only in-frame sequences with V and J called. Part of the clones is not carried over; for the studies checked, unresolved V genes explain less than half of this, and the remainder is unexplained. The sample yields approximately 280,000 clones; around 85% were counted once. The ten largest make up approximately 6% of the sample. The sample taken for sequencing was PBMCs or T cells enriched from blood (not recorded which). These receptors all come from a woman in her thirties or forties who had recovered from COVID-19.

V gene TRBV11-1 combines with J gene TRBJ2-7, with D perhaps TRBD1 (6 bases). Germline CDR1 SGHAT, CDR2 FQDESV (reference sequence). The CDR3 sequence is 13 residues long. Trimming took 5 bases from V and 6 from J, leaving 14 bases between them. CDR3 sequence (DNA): TGTGCCAGCAGCCGGGACACCATTTTCGAGCAGTACTTC. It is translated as CASSRDTIFEQYF.

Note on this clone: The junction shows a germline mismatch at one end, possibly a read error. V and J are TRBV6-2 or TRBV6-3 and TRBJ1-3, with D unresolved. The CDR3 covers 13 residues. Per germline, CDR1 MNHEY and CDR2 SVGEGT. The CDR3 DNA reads TGTGCCAGCAGTCGGGGTCCTGGAGACACCATATATTTT. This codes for CASSRGPGDTIYF.

The CDR3 spells CASSLGGTTSYEQYF. DNA of the CDR3: TGTGCCAGCAGCTTAGGGGGGACAACCTCCTACGAGCAGTACTTC. This chain connects TRBV7-2 to TRBJ2-7; maybe TRBD1 (6 bases). Germline V gene lookup returns CDR1 SGHTA and CDR2 FQGNSA. V was clipped by 1 base and J by 0 bases, with 10 bases between them. The CDR3 sequence is 15 residues long.

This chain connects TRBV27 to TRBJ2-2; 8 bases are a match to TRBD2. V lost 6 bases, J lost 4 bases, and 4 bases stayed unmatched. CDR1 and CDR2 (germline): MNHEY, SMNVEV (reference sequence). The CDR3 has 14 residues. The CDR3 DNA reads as TGTGCCAGCAGCCTCCTAGCGGGCACCGGGGAGCTGTTTTTT. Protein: CASSLLAGTGELFF.

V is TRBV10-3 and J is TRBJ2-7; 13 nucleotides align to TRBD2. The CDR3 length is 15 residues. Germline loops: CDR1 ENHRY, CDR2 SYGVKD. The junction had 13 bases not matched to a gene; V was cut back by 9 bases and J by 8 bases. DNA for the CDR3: TGTGCCATTCAAGCCGCCGGGACTAGCGGGACGAAGCAGTACTTC. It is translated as CAIQAAGTSGTKQYF.

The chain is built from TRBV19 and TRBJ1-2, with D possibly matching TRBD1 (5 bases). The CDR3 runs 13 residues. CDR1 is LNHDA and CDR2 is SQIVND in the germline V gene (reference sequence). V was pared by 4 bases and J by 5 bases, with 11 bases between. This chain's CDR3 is CASSTPTAYGYTF. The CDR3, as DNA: TGTGCCAGTAGTACCCCGACAGCGTATGGCTACACCTTC.

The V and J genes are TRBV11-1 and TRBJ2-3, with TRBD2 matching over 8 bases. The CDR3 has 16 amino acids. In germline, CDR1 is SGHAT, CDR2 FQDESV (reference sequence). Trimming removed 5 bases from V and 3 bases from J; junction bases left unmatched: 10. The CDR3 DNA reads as TGTGCCAGCAGCCCCCGGGGGGGGCTAACAACAGATACGCAGTATTTT. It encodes CASSPRGGLTTDTQYF.

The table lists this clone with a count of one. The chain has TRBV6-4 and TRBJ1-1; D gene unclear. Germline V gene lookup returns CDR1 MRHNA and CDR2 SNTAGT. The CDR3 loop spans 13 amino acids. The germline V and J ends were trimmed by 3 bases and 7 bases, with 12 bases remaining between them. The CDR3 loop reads CASSESGRGEAFF. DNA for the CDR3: TGTGCCAGCAGTGAGTCCGGGCGGGGTGAAGCTTTCTTT.

This CDR3 is CASKTGNQPQHF. The CDR3 coding sequence is TGTGCCAGTAAGACGGGAAATCAGCCCCAGCATTTT. The chain links TRBV19 to TRBJ1-5; no definite D call. The CDR3 runs to 12 residues. The germline V and J ends were trimmed by 7 bases and 4 bases, with 8 bases remaining between them. Germline values: CDR1 LNHDA, CDR2 SQIVND (reference sequence).

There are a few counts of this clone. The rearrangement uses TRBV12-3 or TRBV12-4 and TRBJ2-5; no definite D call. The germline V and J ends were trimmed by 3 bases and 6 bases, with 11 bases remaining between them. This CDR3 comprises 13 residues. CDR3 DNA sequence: TGTGCCAGCAGTTTGGGCCAGTATCAGACCCAGTACTTC. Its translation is CASSLGQYQTQYF.

The CDR3 DNA reads TGTGCCAGCAGTCCTCATGACAGGCCCTATGGCTACACCTTC. Translating it yields CASSPHDRPYGYTF. The chain couples TRBV28 to TRBJ1-2; a weak D match, TRBD1 (6 bases). Trimming left V 5 bases short and J 4 bases short, with 14 bases between. The germline CDR1 and CDR2 sequences are MDHEN and SYDVKM. The CDR3 runs 14 residues.

CDR3 loop: CASSVQGGQETQYF. The CDR3 coding sequence is TGTGCCAGCAGCGTTCAGGGAGGGCAAGAGACCCAGTACTTC. The chain carries TRBV9 and TRBJ2-5, with 7 positions matching TRBD2. CDR1 SGDLS and CDR2 YYNGEE come from the germline V gene. With 2 bases clipped from V and 2 bases from J, the junction kept 3 bases outside the gene matches. The CDR3 consists of 14 residues.

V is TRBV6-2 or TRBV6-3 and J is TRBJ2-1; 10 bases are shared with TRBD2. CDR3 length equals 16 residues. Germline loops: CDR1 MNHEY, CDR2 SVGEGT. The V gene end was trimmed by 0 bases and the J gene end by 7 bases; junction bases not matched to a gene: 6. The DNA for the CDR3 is TGTGCCAGCAGTTACTCGAAATCTAGCGGGAGAAATGAGCAGTTCTTC. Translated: CASSYSKSSGRNEQFF.

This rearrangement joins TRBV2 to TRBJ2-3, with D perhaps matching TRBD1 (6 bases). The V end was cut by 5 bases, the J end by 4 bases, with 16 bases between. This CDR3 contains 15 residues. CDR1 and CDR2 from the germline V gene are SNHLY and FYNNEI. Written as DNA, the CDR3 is TGTGCCAGCAGTTCCGACAGGAATTCGCCAGATACGCAGTATTTT. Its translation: CASSSDRNSPDTQYF.

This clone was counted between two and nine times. The CDR3 coding sequence is TGTGCCAGCAGCCCTCACCGGGACAACTACGAGCAGTACTTC. This translates into CASSPHRDNYEQYF. This chain uses TRBV11-2 with TRBJ2-7, with D possibly being TRBD1 (6 bases). V was shortened by 5 bases and J by 3 bases, with 14 bases between the two germline ends. CDR1 and CDR2 from the germline V gene are SGHAT and FQNNGV. The CDR3 has 14 amino acids.

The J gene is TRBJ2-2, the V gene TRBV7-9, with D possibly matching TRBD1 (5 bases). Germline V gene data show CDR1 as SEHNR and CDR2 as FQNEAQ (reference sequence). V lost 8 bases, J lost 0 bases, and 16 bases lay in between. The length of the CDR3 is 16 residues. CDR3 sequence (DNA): TGTGCCAGCGGGATCCTGGGGCGGACGAACACCGGGGAGCTGTTTTTT. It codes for CASGILGRTNTGELFF.